In this sample, the clone carrying this T cell receptor beta chain turned up many times. As yet, its antigen is unknown. The data originate from a study of regulatory T cells in long-lasting Graves disease. Overall study results and limits: Persistent Graves' patients showed a TCR diversity that was lower than that of newly diagnosed ones. Persistent disease showed a preference for TRBV28, TRBJ1-2 and TRBJ2-5.

CDR3 length equals 16 residues. Germline CDR1 LNHDA, CDR2 SQIVND (reference sequence). V was pared by 1 base and J by 6 bases, with 4 bases of the junction left unmatched. Regarding time point: newly diagnosed GD, antithyroid drugs for less than 3 months. The TCR library was prepared using RNA isolated from PBMCs. CDR3-region Arm-PCR and iRepertoire HTBI primers produced the TCR beta libraries. Via MiXCR, TCRdb re-called the multiplex PCR reads, giving one row per CDR3 protein. The repertoire holds about 500,000 distinct CDR3 sequences, around 12% seen once, with about 8.3% in the top ten. The same data also contributed to another study, on T cells in Graves' hyperthyroidism and ophthalmopathy. As reported in that work: For ophthalmopathy, model prediction preceded onset by a median approximately 6 months.

The sequences come from peripheral blood mononuclear cells (PBMCs), collected at new diagnosis, from a patient treated with antithyroid drugs. This clonotype originated in a woman in her 30s with Graves disease. The V and J genes are TRBV19 and TRBJ2-1; 12 positions agree with TRBD2. The CDR3 is CASSIGAGLAGNEQFF. The CDR3 DNA reads TGTGCCAGTAGTATAGGGGCGGGACTAGCGGGCAATGAGCAGTTCTTC.